A selection of T cell receptor beta chains follows, all from one sample in a study of blood T cell repertoires in COVID-19. Generated by immunoSEQ multiplex PCR, the TCRdb table keeps only in-frame clones and is missing some. This table has 130,000 or so clones, 70% to 90% appearing once. Sequences were obtained from peripheral blood. These receptors all stem from a woman aged 60-70 years with acute or convalescent COVID-19. CDR3s include the opening cysteine and the closing phenylalanine or tryptophan. Each record gives: J gene, clone size, D gene, V gene, CDR3 protein, CDR3 DNA. D genes are given only for firm matches. Only some rows state a clone size, as once, few, many or a class for expanded clones.

J: TRBJ1-2; size: NA; D: TRBD1; V: TRBV7-6; CDR3: CASSLEGQGSGYTF; DNA: TGTGCCAGCAGCTTAGAGGGACAGGGGTCTGGCTACACCTTC
J: TRBJ1-2; size: NA; D: NA; V: TRBV28; CDR3: CASSSYYGYTF; DNA: TGTGCCAGCAGTTCTTACTATGGCTACACCTTC
J: TRBJ2-5; size: NA; D: NA; V: TRBV5-4; CDR3: CASRGGLEQETQYF; DNA: TGTGCCAGCAGGGGAGGACTGGAACAAGAGACCCAGTACTTC
J: TRBJ1-1; size: NA; D: NA; V: TRBV6-5; CDR3: CASSYSGTFNTEAFF; DNA: TGTGCCAGCAGTTACAGCGGGACTTTCAACACTGAAGCTTTCTTT
J: TRBJ2-5; size: NA; D: NA; V: TRBV5-1; CDR3: CASSLGTIQETQYF; DNA: TGCGCCAGCAGCTTGGGGACTATCCAAGAGACCCAGTACTTC
J: TRBJ1-3; size: many; D: NA; V: TRBV7-6; CDR3: CASSLVGLSGNTIYF; DNA: TGTGCCAGCAGCTTAGTCGGACTTTCTGGAAACACCATATATTTT
J: TRBJ1-2; size: NA; D: NA; V: TRBV3-1/TRBV3-2; CDR3: CASSQASGSYGYTF; DNA: TGTGCCAGCAGCCAAGCCAGCGGGAGCTATGGCTACACCTTC
J: TRBJ2-7; size: NA; D: NA; V: TRBV28; CDR3: CASSPILPYEQYF; DNA: TGTGCCAGCAGCCCTATTCTACCCTACGAGCAGTACTTC
J: TRBJ1-1; size: NA; D: NA; V: TRBV18; CDR3: CASSPQEIFTEAFF; DNA: TGTGCCAGCTCACCACAGGAGATTTTCACTGAAGCTTTCTTT
J: TRBJ2-7; size: NA; D: NA; V: TRBV6-5; CDR3: CASSSRDFTTYEQYF; DNA: TGTGCCAGCAGTTCCCGGGACTTTACCACCTACGAGCAGTACTTC
J: TRBJ2-3; size: NA; D: TRBD2; V: TRBV27; CDR3: CASSYGGVSTDTQYF; DNA: TGTGCCAGCTCCTACGGGGGGGTGAGCACAGATACGCAGTATTTT
J: TRBJ1-2; size: NA; D: NA; V: TRBV28; CDR3: CASRDTRPGDGYTF; DNA: TGTGCCAGTCGGGACACTCGACCTGGTGATGGCTACACCTTC
J: TRBJ1-3; size: NA; D: NA; V: TRBV19; CDR3: CASSIGRPSSGNTIYF; DNA: TGTGCCAGTAGTATAGGCAGGCCCAGCTCTGGAAACACCATATATTTT
J: TRBJ2-3; size: NA; D: NA; V: TRBV7-8; CDR3: CASSLPDSSTDTQYF; DNA: TGTGCCAGCAGCTTACCGGACAGCAGCACAGATACGCAGTATTTT
J: TRBJ2-1; size: NA; D: NA; V: TRBV4-2; CDR3: CASSQDRGTAYNEQFF; DNA: TGTGCCAGCAGCCAAGATCGAGGTACTGCCTACAATGAGCAGTTCTTC
J: TRBJ1-5; size: NA; D: NA; V: TRBV30; CDR3: CAWRDFSNQPQHF; DNA: TGTGCCTGGAGGGACTTTAGCAATCAGCCCCAGCATTTT
J: TRBJ2-7; size: NA; D: NA; V: TRBV5-8; CDR3: CASSLHQGYEQYF; DNA: TGTGCCAGCAGCTTACACCAGGGCTACGAGCAGTACTTC
J: TRBJ2-6; size: NA; D: NA; V: TRBV7-6; CDR3: CASSLYVGWSSGANVLTF; DNA: TGTGCCAGCAGCTTATATGTAGGTTGGAGCTCTGGGGCCAACGTCCTGACTTTC
J: TRBJ1-2; size: NA; D: TRBD1; V: TRBV5-4; CDR3: CASSDYRGVRGYTF; DNA: TGTGCCAGCAGCGACTACAGGGGAGTACGTGGCTACACCTTC
J: TRBJ2-5; size: NA; D: TRBD2; V: TRBV11-3; CDR3: CASSPRTSGAPQETQYF; DNA: TGTGCCAGCAGCCCGAGGACTAGCGGGGCCCCCCAAGAGACCCAGTACTTC
J: TRBJ2-6; size: NA; D: NA; V: TRBV9; CDR3: CASSVDLSGANVLTF; DNA: TGTGCCAGCAGCGTAGATCTCTCTGGGGCCAACGTCCTGACTTTC
J: TRBJ1-5; size: NA; D: NA; V: TRBV4-3; CDR3: CASSQRTGDQPQHF; DNA: TGCGCCAGCAGCCAACGGACGGGGGATCAGCCCCAGCATTTT
J: TRBJ1-5; size: NA; D: NA; V: TRBV27; CDR3: CASSDFNQPQHF; DNA: TGTGCCAGCAGCGACTTCAATCAGCCCCAGCATTTT
J: TRBJ1-1; size: NA; D: NA; V: TRBV5-4; CDR3: CASSFDRNTEAFF; DNA: TGTGCCAGCAGCTTCGACAGGAACACTGAAGCTTTCTTT
J: TRBJ1-5; size: NA; D: NA; V: TRBV4-1; CDR3: CASSQGGGGNQPQHF; DNA: TGCGCCAGCAGCCAAGGAGGGGGGGGCAATCAGCCCCAGCATTTT
J: TRBJ2-2; size: many; D: NA; V: TRBV6-2/TRBV6-3; CDR3: CASSYSLEAGELFF; DNA: TGTGCCAGCAGTTACTCGTTGGAGGCCGGGGAGCTGTTTTTT
J: TRBJ1-4; size: NA; D: TRBD1; V: TRBV7-4; CDR3: CASSSGQGTTNEKLFF; DNA: TGTGCCAGCAGCTCCGGACAGGGCACAACTAATGAAAAACTGTTTTTT
J: TRBJ2-2; size: few; D: TRBD2; V: TRBV19; CDR3: CASSTGGVYTGELFF; DNA: TGTGCCAGTAGTACCGGGGGGGTGTACACCGGGGAGCTGTTTTTT
J: TRBJ2-5; size: NA; D: TRBD2; V: TRBV4-2; CDR3: CASSQRAGTSGRLGLETQYF; DNA: TGTGCCAGCAGCCAGAGGGCCGGGACTAGCGGGAGATTAGGGCTAGAGACCCAGTACTTC
J: TRBJ1-5; size: NA; D: NA; V: TRBV19; CDR3: CASSIGGDRSGPQHF; DNA: TGTGCCAGTAGTATTGGCGGTGACAGGTCAGGGCCCCAGCATTTT
J: TRBJ1-6; size: once; D: TRBD1; V: TRBV4-2; CDR3: CASRTGDRNSPLHF; DNA: TGTGCCAGCAGAACAGGGGACCGTAATTCACCCCTCCACTTT
J: TRBJ1-1; size: NA; D: TRBD1; V: TRBV7-2; CDR3: CASSLAGQGLTEAFF; DNA: TGTGCCAGCAGCTTAGCGGGACAGGGACTCACTGAAGCTTTCTTT
J: TRBJ2-7; size: NA; D: TRBD1; V: TRBV15; CDR3: CATSRDRDSSREQYF; DNA: TGTGCCACCAGCAGAGACCGGGACAGTTCTCGCGAGCAGTACTTC
J: TRBJ1-5; size: NA; D: NA; V: TRBV28; CDR3: CASSLDTLGVGNQPQHF; DNA: TGTGCCAGCAGTTTGGACACCCTCGGTGTTGGCAATCAGCCCCAGCATTTT
J: TRBJ2-7; size: once; D: TRBD2; V: TRBV10-3; CDR3: CAIKGVAGGSSYEQYF; DNA: TGTGCCATCAAGGGCGTAGCGGGGGGCTCTTCCTACGAGCAGTACTTC
J: TRBJ1-1; size: once; D: NA; V: TRBV18; CDR3: CASSRLRENTEAFF; DNA: TGTGCCAGCTCACGCCTCCGGGAGAACACTGAAGCTTTCTTT
J: TRBJ2-7; size: NA; D: NA; V: TRBV5-1; CDR3: CASSLLQGTYEQYF; DNA: TGCGCCAGCAGCTTGCTTCAGGGCACCTACGAGCAGTACTTC
J: TRBJ2-7; size: NA; D: TRBD2; V: TRBV7-2; CDR3: CASSLLLAGGLSYEQYF; DNA: TGTGCCAGCAGCTTATTACTAGCGGGGGGGCTCTCCTACGAGCAGTACTTC
J: TRBJ2-7; size: NA; D: TRBD1; V: TRBV27; CDR3: CASSFGTGAREQYF; DNA: TGTGCCAGCAGTTTCGGGACAGGGGCTAGAGAGCAGTACTTC
J: TRBJ1-5; size: NA; D: TRBD1; V: TRBV30; CDR3: CAWRAGGQPQHF; DNA: TGTGCCTGGAGAGCAGGGGGACAGCCCCAGCATTTT
J: TRBJ2-1; size: NA; D: TRBD1; V: TRBV5-5; CDR3: CASSPIDRGALYNEQFF; DNA: TGTGCCAGCAGCCCGATCGACAGGGGTGCACTATACAATGAGCAGTTCTTC
J: TRBJ2-3; size: NA; D: TRBD2; V: TRBV6-1; CDR3: CASSESFGTSGGIRDTQYF; DNA: TGTGCCAGCAGTGAAAGCTTCGGGACTAGCGGGGGCATTAGAGATACGCAGTATTTT
J: TRBJ2-2; size: NA; D: TRBD2; V: TRBV3-1/TRBV3-2; CDR3: CAFSVSGGNTGELFF; DNA: TGTGCCTTCTCTGTTAGCGGGGGAAACACCGGGGAGCTGTTTTTT
J: TRBJ1-6; size: NA; D: NA; V: TRBV4-2; CDR3: CASSPRRGFSSPLHF; DNA: TGTGCCAGCAGCCCGAGGAGGGGTTTCAGTTCACCCCTCCACTTT
J: TRBJ1-4; size: NA; D: NA; V: TRBV12-3/TRBV12-4; CDR3: CASSRARGQKLFF; DNA: TGTGCCAGCAGCCGGGCGCGGGGGCAAAAACTGTTTTTT
J: TRBJ2-5; size: NA; D: TRBD2; V: TRBV2; CDR3: CASSEAASGVFIQETQYF; DNA: TGTGCCAGCAGTGAAGCGGCTAGCGGGGTGTTTATACAAGAGACCCAGTACTTC
J: TRBJ1-4; size: NA; D: NA; V: TRBV28; CDR3: CASRGGRILFF; DNA: TGTGCCAGCAGGGGGGGGAGAATCCTGTTTTTT
J: TRBJ2-6; size: NA; D: NA; V: TRBV19; CDR3: CASSITTGQWNVLTF; DNA: TGTGCCAGTAGTATAACTACAGGGCAATGGAACGTCCTGACTTTC
J: TRBJ2-3; size: NA; D: TRBD1; V: TRBV7-3; CDR3: CASSRGTGTDTQYF; DNA: TGTGCCAGCAGCAGGGGGACAGGCACAGATACGCAGTATTTT